One sample yielded the 2 T cell receptor beta chains listed below, sequenced in a study of a mutant IDH1 vaccine in newly diagnosed glioma (dated by TCRdb to the early 2020s). The time point label for this specimen denotes: week 35, safety follow-up. Each vaccine dose was 300 ug of a 20-mer mutant IDH1 peptide in Montanide, given subcutaneously with topical imiquimod. These receptors' targets are unknown. Libraries were prepared through the immunoSEQ multiplex PCR assay. TCRdb provides this immuneACCESS table in a form limited to in-frame rearrangements. Some clones are lacking; in checked studies, under half of them reflect an unresolved V gene, and why the rest are absent is not known. The sample yields fewer than 90,000 clones; 84% were counted once. About 12% of the sample goes to the ten largest clones. The material was PBMCs, obtained from a glioma patient whose treatment included an IDH1 peptide vaccine. The receptors stem from a young man with glioma.

J is TRBJ2-1 and V is TRBV5-3; 8 bases align to TRBD2. TRBV5-3 is treated as an ORF (open reading frame) with a function not yet certain. The V and J ends lost 0 bases and 5 bases, in that order; junction bases with no gene match: 7. The CDR3 is made up of 16 amino acids. The CDR3, as DNA: TGTGCCAGAAGCTTGGCTTACCGGGAGGGAAACAATGAGCAGTTCTTC. Encoded protein: CARSLAYREGNNEQFF.

The J gene is TRBJ1-4, the V gene TRBV6-1; TRBD1 might be the D (6 bases). With 6 bases removed from V and 2 bases from J, the gap between germline ends came to 13 bases. The CDR3 is made up of 15 amino acids. In germline, CDR1 is MNHNS, CDR2 SASEGT. The CDR3 bases are TGTGCCAGCAGACATACAGGGACCACTAATGAAAAACTGTTTTTT. It codes for CASRHTGTTNEKLFF.